The rows below give T cell receptor beta chains drawn from one sample of a study of T-cell reconstitution after alpha-beta-depleted transplantation in children. TCRdb re-called the PCR reads through MiXCR, storing one row per CDR3 protein. This table has about 150,000 distinct CDR3 sequences, 8.8% appearing once. This material consisted of PBMCs, mostly from graft donor cells, taken 180 days after TCRalphabeta/CD19-depleted stem cell transplant. The receptors derive from a female patient aged 2 to 10 who had a stem cell transplant for congenital amegakaryocytic thrombocytopenia, so the T cells may come from the graft donor. Both conserved end residues are part of each CDR3. The order of the fields is CDR3 DNA, CDR3 protein, V gene, J gene, D gene, clone size. A D gene is named only where the DNA matches it firmly. A row's size may be missing; if present it is once, few, many or a size class.

TGTGCCAGCAGTTTCCGGGACTCACCCCTCCACTTT	CASSFRDSPLHF	TRBV27	TRBJ1-6	-	-
TGTGCCAGCAGGCAGGGACCGGGCTATGGCTACACCTTC	CASRQGPGYGYTF	TRBV28	TRBJ1-2	-	many
TGCAGTGCTGAACCCGGGGGGGTTAGGGACATTCAGTACTTC	CSAEPGGVRDIQYF	TRBV20-1	TRBJ2-4	TRBD2	-
TGTGCCAGCAGAAAGGCGGGGGGGGCCGTGACAGATACGCAGTATTTT	CASRKAGGAVTDTQYF	TRBV6-1	TRBJ2-3	TRBD2	few
TGTGCCACCAGCGTAGCCTACAATGAGCAGTTCTTC	CATSVAYNEQFF	TRBV15	TRBJ2-1	-	-
TGCAGCGCTTGGGACGGATTTAGCAATCAGCCCCAGCATTTT	CSAWDGFSNQPQHF	TRBV29-1	TRBJ1-5	-	many
TGCGCCAGCAGCTTGGGCACAGGGGTTGATCAGCCCCAGCATTTT	CASSLGTGVDQPQHF	TRBV5-1	TRBJ1-5	TRBD1	many
TGTGCCAGCAGCTGGGCCGAGGAAACTTTCTTT	CASSWAEETFF	TRBV7-9	TRBJ1-1	-	few
TGTGCCAGTAAAAACAGCATAGCTAGCAATCAGCCCCAGCATTTT	CASKNSIASNQPQHF	TRBV6-2/TRBV6-3	TRBJ1-5	-	many
TGTGCCAGCTCACCACCCGGGCCCCAAGAGACCCAGTACTTC	CASSPPGPQETQYF	TRBV18	TRBJ2-5	-	few
TGTGCCAGCAGCCAAGAGAAAATAGGAGCTAACTATGGCTACACCTTC	CASSQEKIGANYGYTF	TRBV3-1	TRBJ1-2	-	-
TGTGCCTGGAGTTCGGTCACAGGGCTTAATGAAAAACTGTTTTTT	CAWSSVTGLNEKLFF	TRBV30	TRBJ1-4	-	few
TGTGCCAGCAGTGACGGTGAGGCGTCCAACCAAGAGACCCAGTACTTC	CASSDGEASNQETQYF	TRBV6-4	TRBJ2-5	-	many
TGTGCCAGCAGCTTAGGACAGGGCATGCGGGAGACCCAGTACTTC	CASSLGQGMRETQYF	TRBV7-2	TRBJ2-5	TRBD1	many
TGTGCCAGCAGCTTCAGGGGACGGTATGGCTACACCTTC	CASSFRGRYGYTF	TRBV11-1	TRBJ1-2	-	many
TGTGCCAGCTCACCACTACAGCACACAGATACGCAGTATTTT	CASSPLQHTDTQYF	TRBV18	TRBJ2-3	-	many
TGTGCCACCAGTGGGGGCAGCTCGAATCCGGCCCAGCATTTT	CATSGGSSNPAQHF	TRBV24-1	TRBJ1-5	-	many
TGTGCCAGCAGTTACTCGAGGGAAACCTCCTACAATGAGCAGTTCTTC	CASSYSRETSYNEQFF	TRBV6-2/TRBV6-3	TRBJ2-1	-	few
TGTGCCAGCAGTTTGGGGCGCGCGGACAAAAACATTCAGTACTTC	CASSLGRADKNIQYF	TRBV28	TRBJ2-4	-	few
TGCGCCAGCAGCCCGGAGGGACAGTATAATTCACCCCTCCACTTT	CASSPEGQYNSPLHF	TRBV5-1	TRBJ1-6	TRBD1	many
TGTGCCAGCAGTTCTTATGGAGGCCCCGAGGGCTACACCTTC	CASSSYGGPEGYTF	TRBV12-3/TRBV12-4	TRBJ1-2	-	few
TGTGCCAGCAGTCCCCTCAGGGATGATACGCAGTATTTT	CASSPLRDDTQYF	TRBV12-3/TRBV12-4	TRBJ2-3	-	many
TGCAGTGCTAGAGATTACGGGTCGTCCGGAGCCTACGACTCTGGGGCCAACGTCCTGACTTTC	CSARDYGSSGAYDSGANVLTF	TRBV20-1	TRBJ2-6	-	few
TGTGCCAGCAGTTTATCCAGATTGAACACTGAAGCTTTCTTT	CASSLSRLNTEAFF	TRBV12-3/TRBV12-4	TRBJ1-1	-	many
TGCAGTGCTAGGGTAGGTTTCAGGGACAATCAGCCCCAGCATTTT	CSARVGFRDNQPQHF	TRBV20-1	TRBJ1-5	-	many
TGTGCCTGGAGCGATAGGGGGCTTAGCAATGAGCAGTTCTTC	CAWSDRGLSNEQFF	TRBV30	TRBJ2-1	TRBD1	-
TGTGCCAGTAGTACCGGGACAGTACACAATGAGCAGTTCTTC	CASSTGTVHNEQFF	TRBV19	TRBJ2-1	TRBD1	few
TGTGCCAGCAGTTTCAGGGCCGGGGGTCAGCCCCAGCATTTT	CASSFRAGGQPQHF	TRBV28	TRBJ1-5	-	many
TGCGCCAGCAGCTTGGGGGGCCTTGAACGCCGGGCCGAGCAGTACTTC	CASSLGGLERRAEQYF	TRBV5-1	TRBJ2-7	-	few
TGCGCCAGCAGCTTGGGGGACAGGGCCTACAATGAGCAGTTCTTC	CASSLGDRAYNEQFF	TRBV5-1	TRBJ2-1	TRBD1	many
TGTGCCAGCAGCCCCCCTTGGGAAGGCGAGCAGTACTTC	CASSPPWEGEQYF	TRBV7-8	TRBJ2-7	-	many
TGCGCCAGCAGCGGTAGGGGGAACACCGGGGAGCTGTTTTTT	CASSGRGNTGELFF	TRBV5-1	TRBJ2-2	-	many
TGTGCCAGCAGTTTGTTACCCTCTTCCCACGAGCAGTACTTC	CASSLLPSSHEQYF	TRBV28	TRBJ2-7	-	few
TGCGCCAGCAGCCGGGACCTCGGGACTCCCTACAATGAGCAGTTCTTC	CASSRDLGTPYNEQFF	TRBV5-1	TRBJ2-1	-	many
TGTGCCAGCAGCGTAAGTCTGTGGAACACTGAAGCTTTCTTT	CASSVSLWNTEAFF	TRBV9	TRBJ1-1	-	many
TGTGCCAGCAGTACTCCCCCGGGGGCTGGAAACACCATATATTTT	CASSTPPGAGNTIYF	TRBV28	TRBJ1-3	-	-
TGCAGTGCTAGACGGAAGACCTACGAGCAGTACTTC	CSARRKTYEQYF	TRBV20-1	TRBJ2-7	-	many
TGTGCCAGCAGCGTCAAAGGAAGCGCCAATCAGCCCCAGCATTTT	CASSVKGSANQPQHF	TRBV7-2	TRBJ1-5	-	-
TGTGCCAGCAGCTTAGAGTTGGCACCCCTCCACTTT	CASSLELAPLHF	TRBV7-8	TRBJ1-6	-	many
TGTGCCATCAGTCCCGGACAGGGGATGGGAGAAAAACTGTTTTTT	CAISPGQGMGEKLFF	TRBV10-3	TRBJ1-4	TRBD1	many
TGCGCCAGCAGCGCTAGCGGGGGGGTCTACGAGCAGTACTTC	CASSASGGVYEQYF	TRBV5-1	TRBJ2-7	TRBD2	many
TGTGCCAGCAGCTTATTGACAGGGGTTTTCCCAGATACGCAGTATTTT	CASSLLTGVFPDTQYF	TRBV7-2	TRBJ2-3	TRBD1	-
TGTGCCATCAGCAGACTAGCGGGGCCGACAGATACGCAGTATTTT	CAISRLAGPTDTQYF	TRBV10-3	TRBJ2-3	TRBD2	many
TGTGCCAGCACCATATTCTCTGGGGCCAACGTCCTGACTTTC	CASTIFSGANVLTF	TRBV12-3/TRBV12-4	TRBJ2-6	-	-
TGCGCCAGCAGCCAAGTGGGTACTTCGAGGGAGACCCAGTACTTC	CASSQVGTSRETQYF	TRBV4-3	TRBJ2-5	-	many
TGCAGTGCTGGTACAAGGACGCGGGAGCAGTACTTC	CSAGTRTREQYF	TRBV20-1	TRBJ2-7	-	few
TGCGCCAGCAGCCAAGATTGGACTAGCGGGAGAGTAGGGACCCAGTACTTC	CASSQDWTSGRVGTQYF	TRBV4-3	TRBJ2-5	TRBD2	few
TGTGCCAGCAGAACAACGATAGGAGGCACCGGGGAGCTGTTTTTT	CASRTTIGGTGELFF	TRBV4-2	TRBJ2-2	-	-
TGCAGTGCCACGATGTTCAGGGGTTTTAGCGGATTCTTAATTGGGTCCTACAATGAGCAGTTCTTC	CSATMFRGFSGFLIGSYNEQFF	TRBV20-1	TRBJ2-1	-	few
TGTGCCAGTAGCAGGCGACAGGGGAGCTACACCTTC	CASSRRQGSYTF	TRBV19	TRBJ1-2	TRBD1	-
TGTGCCAGCAGTTCAGGGATCATGGTTGAGCAGTTCTTC	CASSSGIMVEQFF	TRBV6-5	TRBJ2-1	-	many
TGTGCCAGCAGCCAAGCCCCCGGGACAGGGATCGGGGCCAACGTCCTGACTTTC	CASSQAPGTGIGANVLTF	TRBV14	TRBJ2-6	TRBD1	many
TGCGCCAGCAGCTTAATAGCGGGAGTTGGGCAAGAGACCCAGTACTTC	CASSLIAGVGQETQYF	TRBV5-1	TRBJ2-5	TRBD2	-
TGCAGTGCTTGCGGACAGGGAAGCAATCAGCCCCAGCATTTT	CSACGQGSNQPQHF	TRBV20-1	TRBJ1-5	TRBD1	few
TGTGCCAGCAGCTTAGTGGCTAGCGGGAGTTCCTACGAGCAGTACTTC	CASSLVASGSSYEQYF	TRBV7-2	TRBJ2-7	TRBD2	-